Each of the 10 T cell receptor beta chains below was sequenced from the same sample in a study of cytomegalovirus exposure and HLA in healthy donors (dated by TCRdb to the late 2010s). The library was produced with the immunoSEQ multiplex PCR assay. A mixture of 60 forward primers for TCR Vbeta segments and 13 reverse primers for TCR Jbeta segments was used in the multiplex PCR. TCRdb's version of the immuneACCESS table is confined to in-frame rearrangements and falls short of the full clone set. An unresolved V gene accounts for under half of the shortfall where checked; the remainder is of unknown origin. Present in this sample are 150,000 to 200,000 clones, about 80% of which were seen just once. The top ten constitute approximately 2.1% of the sample. The sequencing sample was made of PBMCs. These receptors originate from a woman aged 45-65 years in good health and CMV-seronegative.

The sample holds a few counts of this clone. The chain is built from TRBV28 and TRBJ2-3; 12 bases fit TRBD2. This CDR3 comprises 15 residues. Germline assignment: CDR1 MDHEN and CDR2 SYDVKM. The ends lost 6 bases at V and 5 bases at J; junction bases unmatched: 6. CDR3 DNA sequence: TGTGCCAGCAGAACTCCTAGCGGGGGGGGAGATACGCAGTATTTT. Protein product: CASRTPSGGGDTQYF.

This rearrangement joins TRBV29-1 to TRBJ2-6; TRBD2 matches at 14 bases. The germline V gene encodes CDR1 SQVTM and CDR2 ANQGSEA. V dropped 2 bases and J dropped 2; count of bases not matched to a gene: 2. There are 17 residues in the CDR3. Here the CDR3 DNA reads TGCAGCGTTGAAAGGACTAGCGGGGGGACTGGGGCCAACGTCCTGACTTTC. This sequence encodes CSVERTSGGTGANVLTF.

This sequence joins TRBV15 and TRBJ1-3; perhaps TRBD1 as D (5 bases). Trimming stripped 3 bases from V and 0 bases from J, with 12 bases between. The CDR3 has 16 residues. The germline gives CDR1 LNHNV, CDR2 YYDKDF (reference sequence). CDR3 residues: CATSSPGTYSGNTIYF. CDR3 coding DNA: TGTGCCACCAGCAGCCCCGGGACTTACTCTGGAAACACCATATATTTT.

V usage is TRBV7-2 and J usage is TRBJ1-1; TRBD1 might be the D (5 bases). The V end was cut by 1 base, the J end by 0 bases, with 6 bases between. CDR1 SGHTA and CDR2 FQGNSA come from the germline V gene. The CDR3 has 14 amino acids. The CDR3 DNA sequence: TGTGCCAGCAGCTTAGGGGGCATGAACACTGAAGCTTTCTTT. Protein sequence: CASSLGGMNTEAFF.

The chain carries TRBV1 and TRBJ2-3; the listed D gene, TRBD2, was not tested against the DNA. TRBV1 is annotated as a pseudogene. The CDR3 is made up of 20 amino acids. The chain's CDR3 is CTSVPERPGGPSLRSDTQYF. In nucleotides, the CDR3 is TGCACCAGCGTCCCAGAAAGACCGGGGGGGCCAAGTTTACGGTCAGATACGCAGTATTTT.

This sequence joins TRBV6-5 and TRBJ2-7, with D perhaps TRBD2 (6 bases). The CDR3 sequence is 14 residues long. Trimming took off 6 bases at V and 5 bases at J, with 17 bases between the two ends. Germline lookup yields CDR1 MNHEY and CDR2 SVGAGI. Here the CDR3 DNA reads TGTGCCAGCAGGCCCAACGGGGGACCAAACGAGCAGTACTTC. This translates into CASRPNGGPNEQYF.

V is TRBV6-6 and J is TRBJ1-1; D is possibly TRBD1 (5 bases). Trimming left V 5 bases short and J 1 base short, with 8 bases between. The CDR3 has 13 amino acids. Germline loops: CDR1 MNHNY, CDR2 SVGAGI (reference sequence). The CDR3 protein is CASSRQGNTEAFF. The CDR3 nucleotides are TGTGCCAGCAGTAGGCAGGGGAACACTGAAGCTTTCTTT.

CDR3 amino acids: CASSLDLEAEQFF. For the CDR3, the DNA is TGCGCCAGCAGCTTGGACCTGGAGGCTGAGCAGTTCTTC. J is TRBJ2-1 and V is TRBV5-1; D is possibly TRBD2 (5 bases). The CDR3 sequence is 13 residues long. The V end was cut by 0 bases, the J end by 9 bases, with 10 bases between. Germline assignment: CDR1 SGHRS and CDR2 YFSETQ. Supplemented by reference TRBV5-1 and TRBJ2-1, the full variable domain reads KAGVTQTPRYLIKTRGQQVTLSCSPISGHRSVSWYQQTPGQGLQFLFEYFSETQRNKGNFPGRFSGRQFSNSRSEMNVSTLELGDSALYLCASSLDLEAEQFFGPGTRLTVL.

The J gene is TRBJ1-4, the V gene TRBV9, with D maybe TRBD1 (5 bases). Trimming shortened V by 7 bases and J by 4 bases, and 11 bases separated the two germline ends. The CDR3 covers 13 residues. CDR1 SGDLS and CDR2 YYNGEE come from the germline V gene. CDR3 loop: CASCQGLNEKLFF. In DNA form, the CDR3 reads TGTGCCAGCTGCCAGGGCCTTAATGAAAAACTGTTTTTT.

CDR3 region: CSVVSPRGHTGELFF. DNA of the CDR3: TGCAGCGTTGTGTCTCCCAGGGGTCATACCGGGGAGCTGTTTTTT. V and J are TRBV29-1 and TRBJ2-2, with D tentatively TRBD1 (6 bases). Trimming took off 4 bases at V and 5 bases at J, with 17 bases between the two ends. This CDR3 has 15 residues. From germline, CDR1 is SQVTM and CDR2 ANQGSEA.